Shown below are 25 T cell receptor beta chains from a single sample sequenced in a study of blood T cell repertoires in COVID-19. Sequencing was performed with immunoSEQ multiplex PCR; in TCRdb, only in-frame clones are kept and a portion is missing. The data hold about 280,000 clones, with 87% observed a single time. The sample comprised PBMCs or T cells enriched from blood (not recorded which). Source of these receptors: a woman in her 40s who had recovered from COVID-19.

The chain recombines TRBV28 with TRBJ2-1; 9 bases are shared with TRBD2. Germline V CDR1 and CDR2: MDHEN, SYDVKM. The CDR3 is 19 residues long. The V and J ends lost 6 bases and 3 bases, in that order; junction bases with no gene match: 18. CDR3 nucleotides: TGTGCCAGCAGCCCTCCCGGGACTAGCCGACGGGGGGTCTACAATGAGCAGTTCTTC. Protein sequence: CASSPPGTSRRGVYNEQFF.

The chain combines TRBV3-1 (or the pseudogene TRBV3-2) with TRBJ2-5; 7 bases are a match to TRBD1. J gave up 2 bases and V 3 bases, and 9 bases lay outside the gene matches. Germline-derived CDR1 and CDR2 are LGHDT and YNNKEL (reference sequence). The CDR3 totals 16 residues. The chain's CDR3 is CASSHRDSGVQETQYF. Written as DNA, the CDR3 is TGTGCCAGCAGCCATCGGGACAGTGGGGTTCAAGAGACCCAGTACTTC.

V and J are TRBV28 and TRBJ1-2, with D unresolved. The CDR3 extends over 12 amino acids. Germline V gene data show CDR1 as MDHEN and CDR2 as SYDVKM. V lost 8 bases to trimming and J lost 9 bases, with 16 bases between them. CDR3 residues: CASQKAARSYTF. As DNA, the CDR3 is TGTGCCAGCCAAAAGGCGGCCCGTAGCTACACCTTC.

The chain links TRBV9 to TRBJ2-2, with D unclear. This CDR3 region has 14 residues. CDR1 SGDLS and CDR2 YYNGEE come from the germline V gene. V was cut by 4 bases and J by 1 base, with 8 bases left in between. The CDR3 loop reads CASSTPGNTGELFF. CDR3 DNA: TGTGCCAGCAGCACCCCGGGGAACACCGGGGAGCTGTTTTTT.

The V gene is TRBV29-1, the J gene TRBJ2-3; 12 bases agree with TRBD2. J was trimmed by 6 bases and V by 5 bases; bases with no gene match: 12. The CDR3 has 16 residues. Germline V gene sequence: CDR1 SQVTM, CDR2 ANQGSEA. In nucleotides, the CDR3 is TGCAGCGTTAGGGCCCCTAGCGGGAGGGCGGCGGATACGCAGTATTTT. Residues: CSVRAPSGRAADTQYF.

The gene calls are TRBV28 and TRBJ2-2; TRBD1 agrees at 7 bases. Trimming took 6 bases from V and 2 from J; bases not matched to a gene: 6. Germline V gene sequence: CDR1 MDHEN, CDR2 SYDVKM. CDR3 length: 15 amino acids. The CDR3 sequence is CASRSRGYNTGELFF. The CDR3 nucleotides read TGTGCCAGCAGGAGCAGGGGGTATAACACCGGGGAGCTGTTTTTT.

CDR3 nucleotides: TGTGCCAGCAGTGCTAGCGGGAGAGTAGATACGCAGTATTTT. Its protein is CASSASGRVDTQYF. J is TRBJ2-3 and V is TRBV28, with 10 nucleotides matching TRBD2. There are 14 residues in the CDR3. The junction had 4 bases not matched to a gene; V was cut back by 5 bases and J by 5 bases. The V gene's germline CDR1 is MDHEN and CDR2 SYDVKM.

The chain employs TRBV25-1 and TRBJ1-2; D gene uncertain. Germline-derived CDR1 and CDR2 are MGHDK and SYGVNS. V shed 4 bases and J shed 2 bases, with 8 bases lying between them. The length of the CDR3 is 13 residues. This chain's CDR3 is CASSAGTNYGYTF. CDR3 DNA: TGTGCCAGCAGTGCGGGAACGAACTATGGCTACACCTTC.

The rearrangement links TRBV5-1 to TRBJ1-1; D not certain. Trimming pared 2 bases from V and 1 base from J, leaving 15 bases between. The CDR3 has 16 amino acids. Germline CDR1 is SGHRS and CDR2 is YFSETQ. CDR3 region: CASSLPGRGKNTEAFF. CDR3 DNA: TGCGCCAGCAGCTTACCTGGGCGGGGAAAGAACACTGAAGCTTTCTTT. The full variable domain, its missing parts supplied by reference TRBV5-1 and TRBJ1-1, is KAGVTQTPRYLIKTRGQQVTLSCSPISGHRSVSWYQQTPGQGLQFLFEYFSETQRNKGNFPGRFSGRQFSNSRSEMNVSTLELGDSALYLCASSLPGRGKNTEAFFGQGTRLTVV.

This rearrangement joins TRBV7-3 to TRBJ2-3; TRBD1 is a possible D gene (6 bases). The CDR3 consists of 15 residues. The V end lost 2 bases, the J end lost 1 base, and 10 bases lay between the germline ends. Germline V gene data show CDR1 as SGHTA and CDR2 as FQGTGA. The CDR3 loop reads CASSLSRTGTDTQYF. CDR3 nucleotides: TGTGCCAGCAGCTTATCTAGGACAGGCACAGATACGCAGTATTTT. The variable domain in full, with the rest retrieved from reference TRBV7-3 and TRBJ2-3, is GAGVSQTPSNKVTEKGKYVELRCDPISGHTALYWYRQSLGQGPEFLIYFQGTGAADDSGLPNDRFFAVRPEGSVSTLKIQRTERGDSAVYLCASSLSRTGTDTQYFGPGTRLTVL.

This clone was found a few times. CDR3 nucleotide sequence: TGTGCCAGCAGCCAGGGACTAGCGGGAGGGCCGAGAACAGATACGCAGTATTTT. It codes for CASSQGLAGGPRTDTQYF. The chain couples TRBV4-2 to TRBJ2-3, with 16 bases lining up with TRBD2. J lost 3 bases, V lost 3 bases, and 6 bases had no gene match. Germline-derived CDR1 and CDR2 are LGHNA and YNFKEQ. The CDR3 contains 18 residues.

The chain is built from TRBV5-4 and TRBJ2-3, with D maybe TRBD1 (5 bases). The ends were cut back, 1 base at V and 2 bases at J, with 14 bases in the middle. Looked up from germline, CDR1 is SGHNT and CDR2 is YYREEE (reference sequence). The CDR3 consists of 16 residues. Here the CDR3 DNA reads TGTGCCAGCAGCTTGATGGGGCAGTTCGACACAGATACGCAGTATTTT. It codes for CASSLMGQFDTDTQYF.

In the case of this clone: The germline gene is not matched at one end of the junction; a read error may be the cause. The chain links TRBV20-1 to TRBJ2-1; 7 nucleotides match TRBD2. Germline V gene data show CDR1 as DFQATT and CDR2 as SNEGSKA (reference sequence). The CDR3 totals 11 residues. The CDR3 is CSAPLRTSWVF. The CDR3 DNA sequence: TGCAGTGCCCCCCTAAGGACTAGTTGGGTCTTC.

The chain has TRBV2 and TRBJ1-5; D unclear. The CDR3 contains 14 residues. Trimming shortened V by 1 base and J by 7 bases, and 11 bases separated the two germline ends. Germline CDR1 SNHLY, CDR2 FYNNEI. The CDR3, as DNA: TGTGCCAGCAGTGAAGGAGCGGGTGGGCAGCCCCAGCATTTT. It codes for CASSEGAGGQPQHF.

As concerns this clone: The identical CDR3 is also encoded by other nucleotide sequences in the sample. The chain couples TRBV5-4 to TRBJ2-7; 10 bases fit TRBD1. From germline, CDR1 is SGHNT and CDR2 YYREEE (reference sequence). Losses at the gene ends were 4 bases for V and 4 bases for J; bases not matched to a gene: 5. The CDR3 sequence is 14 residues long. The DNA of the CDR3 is TGTGCCAGCAGCCCCGGACAGGGGGGGTACGAGCAGTACTTC. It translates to CASSPGQGGYEQYF.

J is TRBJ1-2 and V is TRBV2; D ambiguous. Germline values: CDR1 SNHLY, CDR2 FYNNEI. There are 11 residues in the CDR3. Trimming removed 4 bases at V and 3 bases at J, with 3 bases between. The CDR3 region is CASSVYYGYTF. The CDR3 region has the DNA TGTGCCAGCAGTGTCTACTATGGCTACACCTTC.

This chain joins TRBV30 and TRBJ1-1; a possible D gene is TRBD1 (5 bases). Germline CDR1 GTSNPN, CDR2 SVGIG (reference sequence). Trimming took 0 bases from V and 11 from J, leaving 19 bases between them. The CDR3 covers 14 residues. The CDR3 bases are TGTGCCTGGAGTGTACCTCCCGTCCAGGGCGCGGCTTTCTTT. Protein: CAWSVPPVQGAAFF.

The CDR3 DNA follows: TGTGCCAGCAGTCCCCAGGTGGGTCACCGGGAGCTGTTTTTT. Protein: CASSPQVGHRELFF. The V and J genes are TRBV27 and TRBJ2-2; D not certain. Trimming cost V 5 bases and J 9 bases, with 16 bases left between them. The CDR3 extends over 14 amino acids. Germline CDR1 is MNHEY and CDR2 is SMNVEV (reference sequence).

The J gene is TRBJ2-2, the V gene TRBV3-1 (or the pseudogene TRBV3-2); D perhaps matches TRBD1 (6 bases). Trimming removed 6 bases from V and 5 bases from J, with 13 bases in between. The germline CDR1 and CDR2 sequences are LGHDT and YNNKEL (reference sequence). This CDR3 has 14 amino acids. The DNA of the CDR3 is TGTGCCAGCAGAGGACAGAGTGTTACCGGGGAGCTGTTTTTT. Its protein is CASRGQSVTGELFF.

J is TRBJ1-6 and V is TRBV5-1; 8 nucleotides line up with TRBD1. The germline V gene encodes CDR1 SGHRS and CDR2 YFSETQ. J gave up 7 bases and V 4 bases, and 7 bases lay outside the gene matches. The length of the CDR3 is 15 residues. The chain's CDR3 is CASSPQGETNSPLHF. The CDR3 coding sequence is TGCGCCAGCAGCCCACAGGGGGAAACCAATTCACCCCTCCACTTT.

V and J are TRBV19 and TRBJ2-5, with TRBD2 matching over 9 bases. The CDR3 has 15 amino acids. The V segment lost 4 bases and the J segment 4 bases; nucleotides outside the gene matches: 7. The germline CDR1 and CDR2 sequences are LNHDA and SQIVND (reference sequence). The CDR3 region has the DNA TGTGCCAGTAGTACCCAGACTAGCGGCAGAGAGACCCAGTACTTC. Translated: CASSTQTSGRETQYF.

The CDR3 region is CASSLSGWGPTYEQYF. CDR3 coding DNA: TGTGCCAGCAGCTTATCTGGCTGGGGGCCTACCTACGAGCAGTACTTC. The rearrangement joins TRBV7-9 to TRBJ2-7, with a tentative D call TRBD1 (6 bases). CDR1 is SEHNR and CDR2 is FQNEAQ in the germline V gene (reference sequence). The CDR3 runs to 16 residues. Trimming took off 2 bases at V and 2 bases at J, with 16 bases between the two ends. Based on the CDR3 plus reference TRBV7-9 and TRBJ2-7, the full variable domain is DTGVSQNPRHKITKRGQNVTFRCDPISEHNRLYWYRQTLGQGPEFLTYFQNEAQLEKSRLLSDRFSAERPKGSFSTLEIQRTEQGDSAMYLCASSLSGWGPTYEQYFGPGTRLTVT.

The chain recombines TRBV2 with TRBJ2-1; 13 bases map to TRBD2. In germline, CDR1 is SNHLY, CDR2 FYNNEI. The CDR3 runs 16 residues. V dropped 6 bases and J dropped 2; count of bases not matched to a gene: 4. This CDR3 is CASRGLAGIPYNEQFF. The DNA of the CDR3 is TGTGCCAGCAGGGGACTAGCGGGAATTCCCTACAATGAGCAGTTCTTC.

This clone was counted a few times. CDR3 nucleotide sequence: TGTGCCCCCGCAGGAGGGGCGGGCACCGGGGAGCTGTTTTTT. Protein product: CAPAGGAGTGELFF. This chain uses TRBV7-9 with TRBJ2-2; D is possibly TRBD2 (6 bases). CDR3 length: 14 amino acids. Germline CDR1 SEHNR, CDR2 FQNEAQ (reference sequence). Trimming removed 11 bases from V and 4 bases from J, with 17 bases in between.

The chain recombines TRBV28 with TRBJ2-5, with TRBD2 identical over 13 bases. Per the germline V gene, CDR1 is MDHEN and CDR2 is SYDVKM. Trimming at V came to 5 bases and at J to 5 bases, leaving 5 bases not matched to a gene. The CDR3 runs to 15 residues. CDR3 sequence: CASSRLAGGRETQYF. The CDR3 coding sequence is TGTGCCAGCAGTCGACTAGCGGGAGGAAGGGAGACCCAGTACTTC.